This T cell receptor beta chain is drawn from a study of blood T cell repertoires in COVID-19. Looking at the study overall: Samples of COVID-19 (acute and convalescent) were obtained from the United States, Italy and Spain. The cDNA or gDNA used as material had been derived from T cells, B-cell-depleted T cells, or PBMCs.

How the authors handled the data: Reference gene primers were amplified, and this amplification served to estimate nucleated cell counts. Profiling relied on immunoSEQ multiplex PCR, and the TCRdb table lists in-frame clones only, not all of them. The DNA was the basis for D and trimming; V, J and clone size are from that table. This table holds tens of thousands of clones, about 90% found once. In its sample, this clone was seen a few times. Sequencing used peripheral blood. This TCR came from a man aged 45-60 years with active or convalescent COVID-19.

The CDR3 sequence is CASSQTRDGNQPQHF. The CDR3 nucleotides read TGTGCCAGCAGCCAAACCAGGGATGGCAATCAGCCCCAGCATTTT. This chain connects TRBV3-1 (or the pseudogene TRBV3-2) to TRBJ1-5; the D gene is possibly TRBD1 (5 bases). The CDR3 length is 15 residues. V was clipped by 2 bases and J by 2 bases, with 10 bases between them. Germline CDR1 reads LGHDT; CDR2 reads YNNKEL (reference sequence).